These 21 T cell receptor beta chains were sequenced from one sample in a study of T cells in Graves' hyperthyroidism and ophthalmopathy. There were TCR beta CDR3 regions amplified from RNA transcripts. The HTBI primer set served for first-round RT-PCR of the TCR CDR3. Via MiXCR, TCRdb re-called the multiplex PCR reads, giving one row per CDR3 protein. The sample lists around 370,000 distinct CDR3 sequences; less than 20% were seen once. The sequenced material came from blood. All receptors derive from a man in his late teens or twenties with Graves' ophthalmopathy.

Written as DNA, the CDR3 is TGTGCCAGCAACGGGTGGAGTGGCGAGCAGTACTTC. This gives the protein CASNGWSGEQYF. The chain is built from TRBV2 and TRBJ2-7, with D unclear. This CDR3 region has 12 residues. The V end was cut by 7 bases, the J end by 6 bases, with 13 bases between. Germline loops: CDR1 SNHLY, CDR2 FYNNEI.

This clonotype has at least ten counts. The gene calls are TRBV3-1 and TRBJ1-1; tentatively, D is TRBD1 (5 bases). This CDR3 region has 15 residues. Germline-derived CDR1 and CDR2 are LGHDT and YNNKEL (reference sequence). Trimming shortened V by 0 bases and J by 0 bases, and 8 bases separated the two germline ends. CDR3 in DNA: TGTGCCAGCAGCCAAGAGCGGGGCTTGAACACTGAAGCTTTCTTT. It yields the protein CASSQERGLNTEAFF.

A few counts support this clonotype. V usage is TRBV14 and J usage is TRBJ2-2; 12 positions match TRBD2. The V and J ends lost 7 bases and 4 bases, in that order; junction bases with no gene match: 4. The CDR3 totals 15 residues. CDR1 is SGHDN and CDR2 is FVKESK in the germline V gene. CDR3 sequence reads: CASTMTSGGTGELFF. CDR3 DNA sequence: TGTGCCAGCACCATGACTAGCGGGGGCACCGGGGAGCTGTTTTTT.

The genes are TRBV12-3 or TRBV12-4 and TRBJ1-2, with 11 bases that match TRBD1. The V gene end was trimmed by 5 bases and the J gene end by 8 bases; junction bases not matched to a gene: 16. This CDR3 has 17 amino acids. The CDR3 bases are TGTGCCAGCAGTCCCGGCGGAGGGACAGGGGGTGTGCGGGGCTACACCTTC. It codes for CASSPGGGTGGVRGYTF.

The CDR3: CASSQPREHNPPLHF. In nucleotides, the CDR3 is TGCGCCAGCAGCCAACCCCGAGAACATAACCCACCCCTCCACTTT. The gene calls are TRBV4-1 and TRBJ1-6; no clear D. V was cut by 2 bases and J by 11 bases, with 16 bases left in between. This CDR3 spans 15 amino acids. Germline V gives CDR1 MGHRA, CDR2 YSYEKL.

The chain employs TRBV13 and TRBJ2-7; D ambiguous. The germline V gene encodes CDR1 PRHDT and CDR2 FYEKMQ (reference sequence). V lost 5 bases, J lost 3 bases, and 11 bases lay in between. There are 13 residues in the CDR3. The CDR3 here is CASSVREFYEQYF. The CDR3 bases are TGTGCCAGCAGCGTTCGAGAGTTCTACGAGCAGTACTTC.

At least ten counts were recorded for this clonotype. V gene TRBV6-1 combines with J gene TRBJ2-2, with 7 bases that match TRBD1. The ends lost 8 bases at V and 7 bases at J; junction bases unmatched: 7. The CDR3 loop spans 13 amino acids. Germline V gene data show CDR1 as MNHNS and CDR2 as SASEGT. The CDR3 DNA reads TGTGCCAGCGTAACAGGGGATGGCGGGGAGCTGTTTTTT. This translates into CASVTGDGGELFF.

This clonotype came up many times. The J gene is TRBJ1-5, the V gene TRBV5-1; no clear D. V was cut by 4 bases and J by 2 bases, with 13 bases left in between. Germline CDR1 and CDR2: SGHRS and YFSETQ. The CDR3 length is 15 residues. The CDR3 region is CASSKDPTRNQPQHF. DNA for the CDR3: TGCGCCAGCAGCAAGGACCCAACCCGCAATCAGCCCCAGCATTTT.

This clonotype was found a few times. The chain recombines TRBV20-1 with TRBJ1-1; D is ambiguous. Germline V gene lookup returns CDR1 DFQATT and CDR2 SNEGSKA (reference sequence). CDR3 length: 10 amino acids. The CDR3 loop reads CIRGNTEAFF. The CDR3 nucleotides are TGCATACGGGGGAACACTGAAGCTTTCTTT.

This clonotype was counted many times. The chain couples TRBV11-1 to TRBJ1-1, with 7 positions matching TRBD1. The CDR3 is made up of 14 amino acids. Germline assignment: CDR1 SGHAT and CDR2 FQDESV (reference sequence). V dropped 0 bases and J dropped 4; count of bases not matched to a gene: 2. The CDR3 protein is CASSLATGATEAFF. The CDR3 nucleotides are TGTGCCAGCAGCTTAGCTACAGGGGCCACTGAAGCTTTCTTT.

This clonotype was seen many times. This chain connects TRBV2 to TRBJ2-2; D is possibly TRBD1 (6 bases). CDR1 and CDR2 (germline): SNHLY, FYNNEI. This CDR3 contains 15 residues. The V gene lost 5 bases and the J gene lost 7 bases, with 17 bases spanning the gap. The CDR3 loop reads CASSNHRVGNGELFF. DNA for the CDR3: TGTGCCAGCAGTAACCACAGGGTTGGGAACGGGGAGCTGTTTTTT. The variable domain in full, with the rest retrieved from reference TRBV2 and TRBJ2-2, is EPEVTQTPSHQVTQMGQEVILRCVPISNHLYFYWYRQILGQKVEFLVSFYNNEISEKSEIFDDQFSVERPDGSNFTLKIRSTKLEDSAMYFCASSNHRVGNGELFFGEGSRLTVL.

This clonotype was observed many times. The chain combines TRBV28 with TRBJ2-2, with D hard to call. V was trimmed by 3 bases and J by 2 bases, leaving 7 bases between them. The CDR3 is made up of 14 amino acids. The V gene's germline CDR1 is MDHEN and CDR2 SYDVKM. The CDR3 spells CASSLNLNTGELFF. The CDR3 region has the DNA TGTGCCAGCAGTTTGAACCTAAACACCGGGGAGCTGTTTTTT.

This clonotype has ten or more counts. This rearrangement joins TRBV5-6 to TRBJ2-7, with unresolved D. V was cut by 0 bases and J by 2 bases, with 3 bases left in between. Germline-derived CDR1 and CDR2 are SGHDT and YYEEEE. This CDR3 is 12 amino acids long. CDR3 in amino acids: CASSLVAYEQYF. Here the CDR3 DNA reads TGTGCCAGCAGCTTGGTGGCCTACGAGCAGTACTTC.

This clonotype appeared a few times. This rearrangement joins TRBV6-1 to TRBJ2-3, with D perhaps TRBD2 (6 bases). V shed 1 base and J shed 3 bases, with 14 bases lying between them. This CDR3 has 16 residues. CDR1 and CDR2 (germline): MNHNS, SASEGT. Written as DNA, the CDR3 is TGTGCCAGCAGTGAAGAGGCCGGGACTCATACAGATACGCAGTATTTT. Translating gives CASSEEAGTHTDTQYF.

V gene TRBV5-1 combines with J gene TRBJ2-5; D might be TRBD1 or TRBD2, each matching 5 bases. The germline V gene encodes CDR1 SGHRS and CDR2 YFSETQ. Trimming took 3 bases from V and 2 from J, leaving 11 bases between them. This CDR3 has 14 amino acids. The CDR3 loop reads CASSWDLAQETQYF. CDR3 bases: TGCGCCAGCAGCTGGGACCTAGCACAAGAGACCCAGTACTTC.

This clonotype appeared a few times. The chain links TRBV6-1 to TRBJ1-2, with 9 bases matching TRBD1. CDR1 and CDR2 from the germline V gene are MNHNS and SASEGT. The length of the CDR3 is 12 residues. The CDR3 sequence is CAIRQGGNGYTF. In nucleotides, the CDR3 is TGTGCGATAAGACAGGGGGGCAATGGCTACACCTTC.

This clonotype was found many times. The V and J genes are TRBV5-1 and TRBJ2-3; TRBD1 aligns across 7 bases. V was pared by 0 bases and J by 6 bases, with 7 bases of the junction left unmatched. Looked up from germline, CDR1 is SGHRS and CDR2 is YFSETQ. The CDR3 is 15 residues long. The CDR3 DNA sequence: TGCGCCAGCAGCTTGGCGGGACAGTCCGGGGATACGCAGTATTTT. This translates into CASSLAGQSGDTQYF.

This clonotype was recorded a few times. The gene calls are TRBV5-5 and TRBJ2-4; TRBD2 agrees at 16 bases. V lost 3 bases to trimming and J lost 5 bases; unmatched junction nucleotides: 2. The CDR3 is 16 residues long. Germline CDR1 SGHKS, CDR2 YYEKEE (reference sequence). The CDR3 DNA reads as TGTGCCAGCAGCTGGGGACTAGCGGGGGGGGAAAACATTCAGTACTTC. Amino acid sequence: CASSWGLAGGENIQYF.

This clonotype was seen ten or more times. Here the CDR3 reads CASSLANDRFITSNTEAFF. Here the CDR3 DNA reads TGTGCCAGCAGCTTAGCGAATGACAGGTTTATTACTTCGAACACTGAAGCTTTCTTT. This sequence joins TRBV7-6 and TRBJ1-1; D is perhaps TRBD1 (6 bases). Germline values: CDR1 SGHVS, CDR2 FNYEAQ. Trimming pared 0 bases from V and 1 base from J, leaving 21 bases between. The CDR3 length is 19 residues.

This clonotype was observed many times. The genes are TRBV7-9 and TRBJ1-1; perhaps TRBD1 as D (6 bases). V dropped 0 bases and J dropped 7 bases, with 9 bases sitting between them. The CDR3 runs 13 residues. The V gene's germline CDR1 is SEHNR and CDR2 FQNEAQ (reference sequence). This CDR3 is CASSLAGGSEAFF. The CDR3 DNA is TGTGCCAGCAGCTTAGCCGGGGGCAGTGAAGCTTTCTTT. Together with reference TRBV7-9 and TRBJ1-1, the CDR3 gives the full variable domain: DTGVSQNPRHKITKRGQNVTFRCDPISEHNRLYWYRQTLGQGPEFLTYFQNEAQLEKSRLLSDRFSAERPKGSFSTLEIQRTEQGDSAMYLCASSLAGGSEAFFGQGTRLTVV.

This clonotype was picked up a small number of times. This sequence joins TRBV28 and TRBJ2-1; unclear D gene. V gave up 10 bases and J gave up 7 bases, with 11 bases separating them. This CDR3 has 11 residues. Germline V lookup: CDR1 MDHEN, CDR2 SYDVKM. As DNA, the CDR3 is TGTGCCACCGATTTGCTGAATGAGCAGTTCTTC. Amino acid sequence: CATDLLNEQFF.